Below are 5 T cell receptor beta chains sequenced from a single sample in a study of shared clonotypes between healthy human individuals. Assay used: immunoSEQ multiplex PCR; TCRdb lists only in-frame clones, some missing. The table has about 2.4 million clones, roughly 93% seen once. The specimen was naive CD4+ T cells from PBMCs. The subset is: CD45RA+ positively selected. The receptors were gathered from a man younger than 35 in good health. Some clones in this sample may be carry-over from other donors' samples.

This clone was counted a single time. The genes are TRBV11-2 and TRBJ2-2; 13 positions agree with TRBD2. Germline assignment: CDR1 SGHAT and CDR2 FQNNGV. V lost 5 bases, J lost 3 bases, and 12 bases stayed unmatched. The CDR3 has 19 residues. As DNA, the CDR3 is TGTGCCAGCAGCCGCCGCATCCGACTAGCGGGAGGCGACACCGGGGAGCTGTTTTTT. Translation: CASSRRIRLAGGDTGELFF.

The genes are TRBV28 and TRBJ2-3; 7 bases align to TRBD2. CDR3 length: 15 residues. V dropped 3 bases and J dropped 0; count of bases not matched to a gene: 3. Germline CDR1 reads MDHEN; CDR2 reads SYDVKM. DNA for the CDR3: TGTGCCAGCAGTTTTAGGACTAGAAGCACAGATACGCAGTATTTT. This codes for CASSFRTRSTDTQYF.

This clone was found once. This rearrangement joins TRBV28 to TRBJ2-1; 9 bases agree with TRBD2. The CDR3 length is 15 residues. V was clipped by 3 bases and J by 9 bases; unmatched bases: 9. The germline gives CDR1 MDHEN, CDR2 SYDVKM. CDR3 protein: CASSFAGGAFGEQFF. The CDR3 nucleotides read TGTGCCAGCAGTTTCGCGGGAGGGGCTTTCGGTGAGCAGTTCTTC.

The V gene is TRBV5-6, the J gene TRBJ2-3, with TRBD1 matching 7 bases. The V and J ends lost 4 bases and 2 bases, in that order; junction bases with no gene match: 10. This CDR3 spans 16 amino acids. Germline loops: CDR1 SGHDT, CDR2 YYEEEE. DNA for the CDR3: TGTGCCAGCAGCGAGGAGGTGGGACAGATCACAGATACGCAGTATTTT. This encodes CASSEEVGQITDTQYF.

This clone was seen a single time. This sequence joins TRBV28 and TRBJ1-2, with 8 bases matching TRBD1. V lost 8 bases to trimming and J lost 4 bases; unmatched junction nucleotides: 3. The CDR3 spans 12 residues. The germline gives CDR1 MDHEN, CDR2 SYDVKM. The CDR3 region has the DNA TGTGCCAGCCTAGACAGGGGCTATGGCTACACCTTC. Protein sequence: CASLDRGYGYTF.